The clone carrying this T cell receptor beta chain was seen a handful of times. The antigen remains undetermined. This entry comes from a study of beta chain features in type 1 diabetes. The study's findings and limits: A definitive answer on HLA type influencing TCRB rearrangement was not reached here. The study found fewer insertions and more deletions at VDJ junctions in type 1 diabetes patients. Equally in patients and controls, PCR might preferentially amplify shorter templates. Type 1 diabetes patients had moderately but significantly shorter TCRB CDR3s in all four CD4+ subsets.

Sequenced material consisted of expressed TCRB transcripts (all of the isolated RNA was reverse transcribed). Measured with immunoSEQ multiplex PCR; TCRdb has only the in-frame clones, and not every one. The data show about 340,000 clones, around 9% seen once. The CDR3 runs to 14 residues. V was pared by 2 bases and J by 4 bases, with 9 bases between. Germline CDR1 is MDHEN and CDR2 is SYDVKM. This TCR derives from a man aged 25 to 45 with type 1 diabetes. V gene TRBV28 combines with J gene TRBJ1-5, with D perhaps matching TRBD1 (5 bases). The specimen sequenced was central memory CD4+ T cells from blood. CDR3 DNA sequence: TGTGCCAGCAGTTTAGGGGACCGGAATCAGCCCCAGCATTTT. Translated, it gives CASSLGDRNQPQHF.